A selection of T cell receptor beta chains follows, all from one sample in a study of cytomegalovirus exposure and HLA in healthy donors. The protocol was immunoSEQ multiplex PCR, while the TCRdb copy is restricted to in-frame clones and leaves out a portion. Seen here are some 200,000 clones, around 79% observed once, and the top ten hold 1.5% to 2%. Sequenced sample: PBMCs. These receptor sequences come from a young man in good health and CMV-seronegative. The CDR3 runs from the conserved cysteine through the conserved F or W. The D gene is left open where the match is weak. Clone size is given for some rows only: seen once, a few or many times, or a class if the clone is expanded.

v_call: TRBV29-1
d_call: .
clone_size: .
j_call: TRBJ1-1
cdr3_aa: CSVSPDQAGAEAFF
cdr3_nt: TGCAGCGTCTCCCCGGACCAGGCAGGGGCTGAAGCTTTCTTT

v_call: TRBV27
d_call: TRBD2
clone_size: .
j_call: TRBJ2-3
cdr3_aa: CASSLPTSGASDTQYF
cdr3_nt: TGTGCCAGCAGTTTACCGACTAGCGGGGCCTCAGATACGCAGTATTTT

v_call: TRBV30
d_call: .
clone_size: few
j_call: TRBJ1-2
cdr3_aa: CAWSVETTANYGYTF
cdr3_nt: TGTGCCTGGAGTGTAGAGACGACAGCGAACTATGGCTACACCTTC

v_call: TRBV7-2
d_call: TRBD1
clone_size: few
j_call: TRBJ2-1
cdr3_aa: CASSTGQGAYNEQFF
cdr3_nt: TGTGCCAGCAGCACCGGACAGGGGGCGTACAATGAGCAGTTCTTC

v_call: TRBV5-6
d_call: .
clone_size: .
j_call: TRBJ2-2
cdr3_aa: CASSLVQSNTGELFF
cdr3_nt: TGTGCCAGCAGCTTGGTACAGTCGAACACCGGGGAGCTGTTTTTT

v_call: TRBV5-4
d_call: TRBD2
clone_size: once
j_call: TRBJ2-7
cdr3_aa: CASSAAGGGSSYEQYF
cdr3_nt: TGTGCCAGCAGCGCCGCGGGGGGCGGGAGCTCCTACGAGCAGTACTTC

v_call: TRBV6-4
d_call: .
clone_size: .
j_call: TRBJ1-5
cdr3_aa: CASRKGQCNQPQHF
cdr3_nt: TGTGCCAGCAGAAAGGGGCAGTGCAATCAGCCCCAGCATTTT

v_call: TRBV5-1
d_call: .
clone_size: .
j_call: TRBJ2-4
cdr3_aa: CASSSTDRDKNIQYF
cdr3_nt: TGCGCCAGCAGCTCTACGGACAGAGATAAAAACATTCAGTACTTC

v_call: TRBV29-1
d_call: TRBD1
clone_size: .
j_call: TRBJ1-2
cdr3_aa: CSVGTGMTYGYTF
cdr3_nt: TGCAGCGTGGGGACAGGGATGACCTATGGCTACACCTTC

v_call: TRBV5-1
d_call: TRBD2
clone_size: .
j_call: TRBJ2-1
cdr3_aa: CASSLETGGPRNEQFF
cdr3_nt: TGCGCCAGCAGCTTGGAAACGGGGGGGCCGCGGAATGAGCAGTTCTTC

v_call: TRBV6-5
d_call: .
clone_size: .
j_call: TRBJ1-5
cdr3_aa: CASSYQWNQPQHF
cdr3_nt: TGTGCCAGCAGTTATCAGTGGAATCAGCCCCAGCATTTT

v_call: TRBV7-9
d_call: .
clone_size: .
j_call: TRBJ2-7
cdr3_aa: CASSLLGQNYEQYF
cdr3_nt: TGTGCCAGCAGCTTACTCGGACAGAACTACGAGCAGTACTTC

v_call: TRBV30
d_call: TRBD1
clone_size: .
j_call: TRBJ2-1
cdr3_aa: CAAAPGGSSYNEQFF
cdr3_nt: TGTGCCGCAGCCCCAGGGGGATCCTCCTACAATGAGCAGTTCTTC

v_call: TRBV5-4
d_call: TRBD1
clone_size: .
j_call: TRBJ2-7
cdr3_aa: CASSSGTGDLWCEQYF
cdr3_nt: TGTGCCAGCAGCTCCGGGACAGGGGACCTCTGGTGCGAGCAGTACTTC

v_call: TRBV29-1
d_call: .
clone_size: many
j_call: TRBJ1-2
cdr3_aa: CSVEGPVNYGYTF
cdr3_nt: TGCAGCGTTGAAGGGCCCGTGAACTATGGCTACACCTTC

v_call: TRBV5-4
d_call: .
clone_size: many
j_call: TRBJ1-4
cdr3_aa: CASSIGGVNEKLFF
cdr3_nt: TGTGCCAGCAGCATCGGAGGCGTGAATGAAAAACTGTTTTTT

v_call: TRBV19
d_call: TRBD1
clone_size: .
j_call: TRBJ1-2
cdr3_aa: CASSYAGGQPYTF
cdr3_nt: TGTGCCAGTAGTTACGCAGGGGGCCAGCCCTACACCTTC

v_call: TRBV19
d_call: TRBD1
clone_size: .
j_call: TRBJ1-5
cdr3_aa: CASRTTGQALNQPQHF
cdr3_nt: TGTGCCAGTAGGACGACAGGGCAGGCCCTAAATCAGCCCCAGCATTTT

v_call: TRBV7-8
d_call: TRBD1
clone_size: .
j_call: TRBJ1-1
cdr3_aa: CASSILDRPYTEAFF
cdr3_nt: TGTGCCAGCAGCATCCTGGACAGGCCCTACACTGAAGCTTTCTTT

v_call: TRBV7-7
d_call: .
clone_size: .
j_call: TRBJ2-7
cdr3_aa: CASSLGGMDEQYF
cdr3_nt: TGTGCTAGCAGCCTTGGAGGGATGGATGAACAGTACTTC

v_call: TRBV4-3
d_call: .
clone_size: .
j_call: TRBJ2-7
cdr3_aa: CASSQDDREQYF
cdr3_nt: TGCGCCAGCAGCCAAGACGATCGGGAGCAGTACTTC

v_call: TRBV29-1
d_call: TRBD1
clone_size: once
j_call: TRBJ2-7
cdr3_aa: CSVGYRGLSEQYF
cdr3_nt: TGCAGCGTTGGATACAGGGGGCTAAGCGAGCAGTACTTC

v_call: TRBV27
d_call: .
clone_size: .
j_call: TRBJ1-5
cdr3_aa: CASRPVYSNQPQHF
cdr3_nt: TGTGCCAGCAGACCGGTGTATAGCAATCAGCCCCAGCATTTT

v_call: TRBV4-2
d_call: .
clone_size: .
j_call: TRBJ2-6
cdr3_aa: CASSQDPRANVLTF
cdr3_nt: TGTGCCAGCAGCCAAGATCCCAGGGCCAACGTCCTGACTTTC

v_call: TRBV29-1
d_call: .
clone_size: .
j_call: TRBJ1-3
cdr3_aa: CSVEDRQGNTIYF
cdr3_nt: TGCAGCGTTGAAGACAGACAAGGAAACACCATATATTTT

v_call: TRBV25-1
d_call: TRBD1
clone_size: .
j_call: TRBJ2-1
cdr3_aa: CASSEAFGQGDYNEQFF
cdr3_nt: TGTGCCAGCAGTGAAGCTTTTGGACAGGGAGACTACAATGAGCAGTTCTTC

v_call: TRBV9
d_call: .
clone_size: .
j_call: TRBJ2-1
cdr3_aa: CASSVEESSYNEQFF
cdr3_nt: TGTGCCAGCAGCGTAGAGGAGAGCTCCTACAATGAGCAGTTCTTC

v_call: TRBV5-1
d_call: .
clone_size: .
j_call: TRBJ2-2
cdr3_aa: CASSPGTQTYTGELFF
cdr3_nt: TGCGCCAGCAGCCCTGGGACTCAGACCTACACCGGGGAGCTGTTTTTT

v_call: TRBV7-9
d_call: .
clone_size: .
j_call: TRBJ1-6
cdr3_aa: CASRAGPRRPEDSPLHF
cdr3_nt: TGTGCCAGCAGGGCCGGCCCACGGAGACCGGAGGATTCACCCCTCCACTTT

v_call: TRBV27
d_call: TRBD1
clone_size: .
j_call: TRBJ2-3
cdr3_aa: CASSPTRQGARQLDTQYF
cdr3_nt: TGTGCCAGCAGTCCCACCCGACAGGGGGCGAGGCAATTGGATACGCAGTATTTT

v_call: TRBV7-3
d_call: .
clone_size: .
j_call: TRBJ2-3
cdr3_aa: CASSPSRGASTDTQYF
cdr3_nt: TGTGCCAGCAGCCCCTCCAGGGGGGCGAGCACAGATACGCAGTATTTT

v_call: TRBV5-8
d_call: TRBD1
clone_size: .
j_call: TRBJ2-7
cdr3_aa: CASSPQGWVISYEQYF
cdr3_nt: TGTGCCAGCAGCCCACAGGGGTGGGTAATCTCCTACGAGCAGTACTTC

v_call: TRBV6-1
d_call: .
clone_size: .
j_call: TRBJ1-4
cdr3_aa: CASSATKGGEKLFF
cdr3_nt: TGTGCCAGCAGCGCGACCAAGGGCGGGGAAAAACTGTTTTTT

v_call: TRBV30
d_call: .
clone_size: .
j_call: TRBJ1-4
cdr3_aa: CALGSNRVNEKLFF
cdr3_nt: TGTGCCCTGGGGAGCAACAGAGTAAATGAAAAACTGTTTTTT

v_call: TRBV5-6
d_call: TRBD1
clone_size: once
j_call: TRBJ2-4
cdr3_aa: CASSHGQAIAKNIQYF
cdr3_nt: TGTGCCAGCAGCCACGGACAGGCCATAGCCAAAAACATTCAGTACTTC

v_call: TRBV6-5
d_call: TRBD2
clone_size: .
j_call: TRBJ2-1
cdr3_aa: CASSPGTSYGEQFF
cdr3_nt: TGTGCCAGCAGCCCCGGGACTAGCTATGGTGAGCAGTTCTTC

v_call: TRBV11-1
d_call: .
clone_size: .
j_call: TRBJ1-2
cdr3_aa: CASSLSSGAATGYTF
cdr3_nt: TGTGCCAGCAGCTTAAGCTCAGGGGCGGCTACGGGCTACACCTTC

v_call: TRBV6-4
d_call: TRBD1
clone_size: .
j_call: TRBJ2-3
cdr3_aa: CASSSQGAQGDTQYF
cdr3_nt: TGTGCCAGCAGTTCCCAGGGGGCGCAAGGAGATACGCAGTATTTT

v_call: TRBV10-3
d_call: TRBD2
clone_size: .
j_call: TRBJ2-3
cdr3_aa: CAIRGLAGPTDTQYF
cdr3_nt: TGTGCCATCAGAGGACTAGCGGGCCCCACAGATACGCAGTATTTT

v_call: TRBV5-6
d_call: .
clone_size: few
j_call: TRBJ2-6
cdr3_aa: CASSLGVSGANVLTF
cdr3_nt: TGTGCCAGCAGCTTGGGAGTCTCTGGGGCCAACGTCCTGACTTTC

v_call: TRBV28
d_call: .
clone_size: once
j_call: TRBJ1-2
cdr3_aa: CASSIPTGQLYGYTF
cdr3_nt: TGTGCCAGCAGTATCCCCACAGGACAGCTCTATGGCTACACCTTC

v_call: TRBV19
d_call: .
clone_size: .
j_call: TRBJ2-3
cdr3_aa: CASNRPTDTQYF
cdr3_nt: TGTGCCAGTAACAGGCCCACAGATACGCAGTATTTT